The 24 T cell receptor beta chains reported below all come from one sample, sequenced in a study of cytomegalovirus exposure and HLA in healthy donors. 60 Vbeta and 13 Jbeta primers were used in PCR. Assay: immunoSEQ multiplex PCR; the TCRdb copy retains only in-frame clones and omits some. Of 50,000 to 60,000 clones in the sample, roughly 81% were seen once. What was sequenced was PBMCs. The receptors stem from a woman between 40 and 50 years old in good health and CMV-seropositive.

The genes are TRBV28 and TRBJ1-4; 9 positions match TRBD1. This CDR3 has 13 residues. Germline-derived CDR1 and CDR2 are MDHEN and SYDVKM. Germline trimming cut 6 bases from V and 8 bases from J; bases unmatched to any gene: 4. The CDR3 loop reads CASSHRGLEKLFF. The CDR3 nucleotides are TGTGCCAGCAGCCACAGGGGGCTGGAAAAACTGTTTTTT.

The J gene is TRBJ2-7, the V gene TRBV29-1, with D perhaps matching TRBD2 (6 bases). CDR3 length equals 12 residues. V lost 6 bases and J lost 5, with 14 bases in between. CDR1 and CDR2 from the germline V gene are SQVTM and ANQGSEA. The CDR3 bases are TGCAGCGTGGCCGGGACTCCTCACGAGCAGTACTTC. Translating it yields CSVAGTPHEQYF.

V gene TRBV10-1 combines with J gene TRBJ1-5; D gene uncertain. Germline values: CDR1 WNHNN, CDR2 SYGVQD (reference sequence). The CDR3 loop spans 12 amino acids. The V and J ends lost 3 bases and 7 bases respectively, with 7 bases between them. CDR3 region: CASSDGRQPQHF. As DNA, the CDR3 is TGCGCCAGCAGTGACGGGAGGCAGCCCCAGCATTTT.

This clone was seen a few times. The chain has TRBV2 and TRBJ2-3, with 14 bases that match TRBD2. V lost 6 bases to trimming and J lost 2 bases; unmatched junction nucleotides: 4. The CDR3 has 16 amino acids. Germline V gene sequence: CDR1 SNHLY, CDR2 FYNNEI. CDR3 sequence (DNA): TGTGCCAGCAGGGGACTAGCGGGGGCCGTCACAGATACGCAGTATTTT. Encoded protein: CASRGLAGAVTDTQYF. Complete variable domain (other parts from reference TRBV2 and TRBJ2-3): EPEVTQTPSHQVTQMGQEVILRCVPISNHLYFYWYRQILGQKVEFLVSFYNNEISEKSEIFDDQFSVERPDGSNFTLKIRSTKLEDSAMYFCASRGLAGAVTDTQYFGPGTRLTVL.

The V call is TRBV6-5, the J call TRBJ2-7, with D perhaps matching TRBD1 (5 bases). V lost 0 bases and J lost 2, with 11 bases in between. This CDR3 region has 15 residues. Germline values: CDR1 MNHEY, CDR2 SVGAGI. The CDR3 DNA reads TGTGCCAGCAGTTACTCGAGAGACAGTACCTACGAGCAGTACTTC. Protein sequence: CASSYSRDSTYEQYF.

In nucleotides, the CDR3 is TGTGCCAGCAGCGTAGATGGAGGGATGAATTCACCCCTCCACTTT. This sequence encodes CASSVDGGMNSPLHF. The chain couples TRBV9 to TRBJ1-6; D is ambiguous. Looked up from germline, CDR1 is SGDLS and CDR2 is YYNGEE. With 0 bases removed from V and 7 bases from J, the gap between germline ends came to 11 bases. The CDR3 runs to 15 residues.

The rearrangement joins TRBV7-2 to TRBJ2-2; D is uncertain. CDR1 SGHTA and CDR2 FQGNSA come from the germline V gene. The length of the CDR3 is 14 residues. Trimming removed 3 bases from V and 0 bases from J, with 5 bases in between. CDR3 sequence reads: CASSFRANTGELFF. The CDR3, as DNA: TGTGCCAGCAGCTTCCGCGCGAACACCGGGGAGCTGTTTTTT.

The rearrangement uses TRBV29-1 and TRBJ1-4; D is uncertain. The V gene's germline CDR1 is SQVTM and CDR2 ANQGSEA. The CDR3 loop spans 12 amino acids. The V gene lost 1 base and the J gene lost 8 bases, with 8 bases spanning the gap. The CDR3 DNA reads TGCAGCGTTGAAGGGAGAGGGGAAAAACTGTTTTTT. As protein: CSVEGRGEKLFF. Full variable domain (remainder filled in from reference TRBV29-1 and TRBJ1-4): SAVISQKPSRDICQRGTSLTIQCQVDSQVTMMFWYRQQPGQSLTLIATANQGSEATYESGFVIDKFPISRPNLTFSTLTVSNMSPEDSSIYLCSVEGRGEKLFFGSGTQLSVL.

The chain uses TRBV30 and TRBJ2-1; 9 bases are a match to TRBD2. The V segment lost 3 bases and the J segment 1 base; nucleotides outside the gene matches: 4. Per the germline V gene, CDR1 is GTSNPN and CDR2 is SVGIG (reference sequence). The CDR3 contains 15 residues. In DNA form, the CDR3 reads TGTGCCTGGAGGATGCTAGCGGGATCCTACAATGAGCAGTTCTTC. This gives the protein CAWRMLAGSYNEQFF.

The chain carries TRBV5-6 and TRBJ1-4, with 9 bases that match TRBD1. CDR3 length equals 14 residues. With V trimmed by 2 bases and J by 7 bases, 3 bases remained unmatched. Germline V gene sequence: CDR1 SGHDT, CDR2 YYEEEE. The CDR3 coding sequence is TGTGCCAGCAGCTTACGACAGGGGGGTGAAAAACTGTTTTTT. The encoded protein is CASSLRQGGEKLFF.

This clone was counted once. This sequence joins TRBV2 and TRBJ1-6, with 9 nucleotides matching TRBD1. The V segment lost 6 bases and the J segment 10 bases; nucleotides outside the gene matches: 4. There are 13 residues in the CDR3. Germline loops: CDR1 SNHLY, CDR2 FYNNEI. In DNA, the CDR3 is TGTGCCAGCAGAACAGGGGGCTGGTCACCCCTCCACTTT. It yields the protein CASRTGGWSPLHF.

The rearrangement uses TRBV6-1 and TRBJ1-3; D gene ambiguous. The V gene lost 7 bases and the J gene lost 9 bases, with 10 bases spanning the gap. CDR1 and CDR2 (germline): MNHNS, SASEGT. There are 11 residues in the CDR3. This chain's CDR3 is CASMLSSTIYF. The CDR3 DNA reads TGTGCCAGCATGCTGTCGAGCACCATATATTTT.

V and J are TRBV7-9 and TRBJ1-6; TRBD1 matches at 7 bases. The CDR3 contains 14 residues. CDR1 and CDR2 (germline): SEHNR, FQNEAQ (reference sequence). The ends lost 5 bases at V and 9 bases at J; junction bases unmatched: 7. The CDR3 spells CASSPRQGGSPLHF. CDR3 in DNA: TGTGCCAGCAGCCCTAGACAGGGAGGTTCACCCCTCCACTTT.

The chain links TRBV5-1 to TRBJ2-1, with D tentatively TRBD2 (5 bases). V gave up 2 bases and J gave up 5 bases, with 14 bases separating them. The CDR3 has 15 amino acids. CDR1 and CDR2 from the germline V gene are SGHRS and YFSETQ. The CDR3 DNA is TGCGCCAGCAGCTTAAGTCTAGCAGTTAACAATGAGCAGTTCTTC. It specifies CASSLSLAVNNEQFF.

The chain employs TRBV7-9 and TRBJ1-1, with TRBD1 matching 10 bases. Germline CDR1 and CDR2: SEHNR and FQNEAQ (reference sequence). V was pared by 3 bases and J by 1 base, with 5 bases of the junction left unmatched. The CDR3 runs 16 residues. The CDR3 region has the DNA TGTGCCAGCAGCTTCGGGACAGGGGACGGGAACACTGAAGCTTTCTTT. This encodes CASSFGTGDGNTEAFF.

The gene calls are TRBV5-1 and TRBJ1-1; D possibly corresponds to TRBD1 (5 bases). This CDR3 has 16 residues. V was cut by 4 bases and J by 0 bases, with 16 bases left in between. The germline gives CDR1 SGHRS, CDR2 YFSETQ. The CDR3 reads CASSPGENKLNTEAFF. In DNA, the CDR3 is TGCGCCAGCAGCCCGGGGGAGAATAAACTGAACACTGAAGCTTTCTTT.

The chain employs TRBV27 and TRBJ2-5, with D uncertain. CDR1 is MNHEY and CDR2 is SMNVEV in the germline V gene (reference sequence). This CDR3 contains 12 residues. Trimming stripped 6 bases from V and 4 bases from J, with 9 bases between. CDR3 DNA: TGTGCCAGCAGGGGCAGGCGAGAGACCCAGTACTTC. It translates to CASRGRRETQYF.

The CDR3 nucleotides are TGTGCCAGCAGTAGACAGGGGCGCGACAATCAGCCCCAGCATTTT. This gives the protein CASSRQGRDNQPQHF. The chain combines TRBV27 with TRBJ1-5; 8 bases are shared with TRBD1. The trim removed 5 bases at V and 3 bases at J, leaving 6 bases unmatched. Germline V gives CDR1 MNHEY, CDR2 SMNVEV (reference sequence). CDR3 length: 15 amino acids.

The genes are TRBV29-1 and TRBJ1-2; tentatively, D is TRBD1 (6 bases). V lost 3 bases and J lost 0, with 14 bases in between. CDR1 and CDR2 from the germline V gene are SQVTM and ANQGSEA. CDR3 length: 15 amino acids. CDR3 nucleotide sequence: TGCAGCGTTGATTATGTTTGGACAGCTAACTATGGCTACACCTTC. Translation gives CSVDYVWTANYGYTF.

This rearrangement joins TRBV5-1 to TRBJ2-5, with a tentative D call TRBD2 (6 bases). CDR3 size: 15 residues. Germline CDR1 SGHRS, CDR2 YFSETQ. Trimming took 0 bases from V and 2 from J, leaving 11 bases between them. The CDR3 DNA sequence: TGCGCCAGCAGCTTGGAGTCGGGGGAACAAGAGACCCAGTACTTC. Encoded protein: CASSLESGEQETQYF.

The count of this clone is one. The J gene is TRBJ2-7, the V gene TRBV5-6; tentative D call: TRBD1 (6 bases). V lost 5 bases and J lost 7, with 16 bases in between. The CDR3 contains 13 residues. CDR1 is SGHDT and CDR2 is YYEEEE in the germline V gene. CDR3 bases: TGTGCCAGCAGTAGGGACATGGCAGGGGAGCAGTACTTC. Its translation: CASSRDMAGEQYF.

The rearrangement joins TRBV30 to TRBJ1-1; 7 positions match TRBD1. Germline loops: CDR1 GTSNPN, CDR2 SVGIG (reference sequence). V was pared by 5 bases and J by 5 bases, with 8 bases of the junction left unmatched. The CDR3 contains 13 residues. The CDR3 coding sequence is TGTGCCTGGCGTAGACAGGGCCTTACTGAAGCTTTCTTT. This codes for CAWRRQGLTEAFF.

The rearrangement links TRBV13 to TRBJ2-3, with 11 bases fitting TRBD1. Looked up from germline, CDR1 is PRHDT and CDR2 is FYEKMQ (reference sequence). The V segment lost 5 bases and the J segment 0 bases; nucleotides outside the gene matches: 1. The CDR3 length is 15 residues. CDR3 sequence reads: CASSRTGGSTDTQYF. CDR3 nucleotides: TGTGCCAGCAGCCGGACAGGGGGCAGCACAGATACGCAGTATTTT.

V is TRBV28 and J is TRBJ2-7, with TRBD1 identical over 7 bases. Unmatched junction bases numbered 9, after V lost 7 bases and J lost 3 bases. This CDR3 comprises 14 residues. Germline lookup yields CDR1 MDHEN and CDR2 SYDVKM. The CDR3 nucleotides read TGTGCCAGCACCTCGACAGGGACCTTCTACGAGCAGTACTTC. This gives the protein CASTSTGTFYEQYF.